This entry features one TCR beta chain sequence. Its antigen is not identified. Germline-derived CDR1 and CDR2 are SGHVS and FNYEAQ. The CDR3 runs 16 residues. With 5 bases clipped from V and 6 bases from J, the junction kept 15 bases outside the gene matches. This entry is derived from a study of shared clonotypes between healthy human individuals. Study conclusions and caveats: Among donors, clonotype sharing was expected to be affected by sequencing depth.

Donors had no recently reported acute infections or vaccinations and were HIV-negative. TCRdb's copy holds only in-frame clones and misses some; the assay was immunoSEQ multiplex PCR. The data contain about 510,000 clones, about 75% of them singletons. This rearrangement joins TRBV7-6 to TRBJ2-5, with 7 bases lining up with TRBD1. The sample comprised PBMCs. This clonotype was obtained from a woman aged 35 to 49 in good health. Some clones in this sample may be carry-over from other donors' samples. In nucleotides, the CDR3 is TGTGCCAGCAGCCATAGTTTGATTGACAGGGCTCAGACCCAGTACTTC. Encoded protein: CASSHSLIDRAQTQYF.